This record concerns one T cell receptor (beta chain) sequence. What it binds is unknown. The entry originates in a study of CD4+ T cells in melanoma. Broader study findings: CD8+ T cell, macrophage and B cell function reportedly correlated with neoantigen-specific CD4+ T cells.

Data came from immunoSEQ multiplex PCR; TCRdb stores just in-frame clones and leaves some out. This table holds some 150,000 clones, around 90% found once. Germline V lookup: CDR1 SGHRS, CDR2 YFSETQ. Trimming took 1 base from V and 8 from J, leaving 15 bases between them. This CDR3 has 14 residues. V and J are TRBV5-1 and TRBJ1-2; no definite D call. This receptor was identified in a human donor with melanoma. In nucleotides, the CDR3 is TGCGCCAGCAGCTTGTTTCGGTCAGGAGAGGGCTACACCTTC. Translation gives CASSLFRSGEGYTF.